This TCR beta chain was sequenced during a study of human T cells and chemical hapten exposure. Time point defined: pre-sensitization, week 0. Treatment denoted: therapeutic diphenylcyclopropenone sensitization with weekly scalp DPC. This clonotype was seen a few times. The target antigen is unknown. Given a much more abundant clone one base away, this may be a read error. Study findings and constraints: Patch test score showed a positive correlation with PT1 expanded TCR counts. DPC sensitization did not alter TCRs above 1 in 1000 frequency.

For the library, individual cDNA molecules each received unique molecular identifiers. Original handling: Individual samples carried between roughly 23,224 and 700,000 TCRs, with about 88,000 as the median. TCRdb reprocessed the RACE reads with MiXCR, giving one entry per CDR3 protein. The authors' filters were not applied to this entry. The table shows tens of thousands of distinct CDR3 sequences, with 6.7% occurring only once. The CDR3 has 14 residues. CDR1 is SGHVS, CDR2 FNYEAQ, per germline. The ends were cut back, 0 bases at V and 6 bases at J, with 10 bases in the middle. The V and J genes are TRBV7-6 and TRBJ2-3; D remains unclear. The sequencing used whole blood, collected in connection with sensitization to the hapten diphenylcyclopropenone (DPC). The sequence was collected from a woman in her 30s with alopecia areata. Some clones in this sample may be carry-over from other donors' samples. CDR3 nucleotide sequence: TGTGCCAGCAGCTTAGCGGGGATTGGGGATACGCAGTATTTT. This translates into CASSLAGIGDTQYF.